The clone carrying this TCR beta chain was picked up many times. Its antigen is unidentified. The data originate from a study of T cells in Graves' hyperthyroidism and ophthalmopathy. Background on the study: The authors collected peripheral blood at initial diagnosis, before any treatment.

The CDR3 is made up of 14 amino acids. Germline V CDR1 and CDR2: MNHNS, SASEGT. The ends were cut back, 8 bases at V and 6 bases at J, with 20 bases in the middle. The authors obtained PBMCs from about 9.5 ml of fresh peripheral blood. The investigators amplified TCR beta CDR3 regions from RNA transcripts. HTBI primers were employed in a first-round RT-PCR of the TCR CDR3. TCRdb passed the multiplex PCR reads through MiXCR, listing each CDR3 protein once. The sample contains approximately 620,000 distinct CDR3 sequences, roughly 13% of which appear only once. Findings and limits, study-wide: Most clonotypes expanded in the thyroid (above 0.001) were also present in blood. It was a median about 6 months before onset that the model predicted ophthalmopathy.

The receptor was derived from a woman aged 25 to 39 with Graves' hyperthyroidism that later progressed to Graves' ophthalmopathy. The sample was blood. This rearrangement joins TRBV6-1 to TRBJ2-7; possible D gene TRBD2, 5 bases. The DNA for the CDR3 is TGTGCCAGCTGCCGAGCGGTTTCGGTCTCCGAGCAGTACTTC. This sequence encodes CASCRAVSVSEQYF.